This TCR beta chain was observed in a study of blood T cell repertoires in COVID-19. As for the study in general: There were acute and convalescent COVID-19 samples, and they came from the United States, Italy and Spain. The cDNA or gDNA used as material had been derived from T cells, B-cell-depleted T cells, or PBMCs.

The CDR3 spans 16 residues. Germline-derived CDR1 and CDR2 are KGHSH and LQKENI. Trimming pared 3 bases from V and 4 bases from J, leaving 13 bases between. Authors' analysis steps: The assay estimated nucleated cells by amplifying reference gene primers. Repertoires were generated with immunoSEQ multiplex PCR, while TCRdb's copy carries only in-frame clones and drops some. Clone size and the V and J calls come from that table; the DNA yielded D and trimming. The table includes roughly 190,000 clones, approximately 90% detected once. This clonotype was obtained from a woman aged 80 or over in a cohort sampled during active or convalescent COVID-19. The sample consisted of peripheral blood. The chain employs TRBV18 and TRBJ2-6; D remains unclear. The DNA for the CDR3 is TGTGCCAGCTCACCCCTCGTTGAGAAGGGGGCCAACGTCCTGACTTTC. The encoded protein is CASSPLVEKGANVLTF.